This TCR beta chain was observed in a study of shared clonotypes between healthy human individuals. The CDR3 is 14 amino acids. V was shortened by 0 bases and J by 0 bases, with 7 bases between the two germline ends. Germline CDR1 SGHDT, CDR2 YYEEEE. This table comes from immunoSEQ multiplex PCR, and its TCRdb copy is limited to in-frame clones, with some not included. The data show approximately 710,000 clones, with 90% seen just once and 30% to 40% held by the top ten. The rearrangement uses TRBV5-6 and TRBJ2-7; D not resolved. Sequencing used memory CD8+ T cells from PBMCs. Subset meaning: CD45RO+ cells pooled with CCR7-negative TemRA cells. The receptor's source is a young man in good health. Some clones in this sample may be carry-over from other donors' samples. The chain's CDR3 is CASSLAMASYEQYF. The CDR3, as DNA: TGTGCCAGCAGCTTGGCCATGGCCTCCTACGAGCAGTACTTC.